The rows below give T cell receptor beta chains drawn from one sample of a study of human T cells and chemical hapten exposure. MiXCR was run by TCRdb on the RACE reads, yielding one entry per CDR3 protein. The repertoire holds around 360,000 distinct CDR3 sequences, about 6.3% seen once, with less than 6.5% in the top ten. The starting material was whole blood, obtained in connection with sensitization to the hapten diphenylcyclopropenone (DPC). These receptors were obtained from a woman aged 18-30 years with alopecia areata. Some clones in this sample may be carry-over from other donors' samples. Both conserved end residues are part of each CDR3. Some rows have no size entry. The others give once, few or many, or a class for an expanded clone.

j_call,v_call,clone_size,cdr3_aa
TRBJ2-1,TRBV6-6,-,CASSQTGVTEQFF
TRBJ1-5,TRBV6-4,-,CASGPGPQFGPQHF
TRBJ2-7,TRBV6-5,-,CASSYNGQGINEQYF
TRBJ1-1,TRBV13,few,CASSLRGDLNTEAFF
TRBJ1-2,TRBV3-1,-,CASSQRDSNYGYTF
TRBJ2-3,TRBV7-2,many,CASSFAGGYGDTQYF
TRBJ2-3,TRBV7-9,-,CASSLGLSGDTQYF
TRBJ1-5,TRBV12-3/TRBV12-4,few,CASSFPAQPQHF
TRBJ2-5,TRBV19,-,CASSLNRDGSGETQYF
TRBJ1-4,TRBV6-6,many,CASSRTLSTNEKLFF
TRBJ1-5,TRBV20-1,many,CSARGAGSNQPQHF
TRBJ1-5,TRBV28,few,CASTFDRSSGSNQPQHF
TRBJ2-1,TRBV29-1,-,CSVSGGAYNEQFF
TRBJ1-2,TRBV27,few,CASSFTWTAGAYGYTF
TRBJ1-2,TRBV7-9,-,CASSLGDRIEYGYTF
TRBJ1-5,TRBV6-2/TRBV6-3,few,CASSTAGGRGYQPQHF
TRBJ1-4,TRBV28,-,CASKSPGYEKLFF
TRBJ2-5,TRBV7-2,few,CASSSQLGPEETQYF
TRBJ2-1,TRBV5-1,-,CASRRGPDNEQFF
TRBJ1-2,TRBV27,-,CASSFERGQHYGYTF
TRBJ1-1,TRBV28,many,CASSLMGSTTEAFF
TRBJ2-3,TRBV3-1,-,CASSQGDHTDTQYF
TRBJ2-1,TRBV5-1,few,CASSYLGAQPGATSEQFF
TRBJ1-6,TRBV27,few,CASSLYPGPLHF
TRBJ1-5,TRBV12-3/TRBV12-4,many,CASMGGAGNQPQHF
TRBJ2-7,TRBV5-1,many,CASSFGTGTYEQYF
TRBJ1-6,TRBV20-1,-,CSARTGTTDYNSPLHF
TRBJ1-1,TRBV5-5,many,CASSYRRGNTEAFF
TRBJ1-2,TRBV7-2,-,CASSLIGDYGYTF
TRBJ1-2,TRBV28,many,CASSLRFERGQGYGYTF
TRBJ1-3,TRBV7-2,many,CASSLVGLVTISGNTIYF
TRBJ2-3,TRBV20-1,few,CSARVGLSTDTQYF
TRBJ2-6,TRBV20-1,many,CSARESAGANVLTF
TRBJ2-7,TRBV9,-,CASSPSRRGYEQYF
TRBJ1-2,TRBV6-1,few,CASTPTGGRSYGYTF
TRBJ1-3,TRBV5-1,few,CASSLGRLDDTIYF
TRBJ1-4,TRBV6-6,many,CASSYGAGLNEKLFF
TRBJ2-5,TRBV7-2,-,CASSLVMGQKETQYF
TRBJ2-7,TRBV20-1,-,CSARRSASGSYEQYF
TRBJ1-4,TRBV4-3,few,CASSLERIGPTTNEKLFF
TRBJ1-4,TRBV6-2/TRBV6-3,many,CASSYGKLGATNEKLFF
TRBJ2-7,TRBV10-3,-,CAISGGLQQHEQYF
TRBJ2-7,TRBV4-3,few,CASSQARAGEQYF
TRBJ2-5,TRBV3-1,many,CASSQDGQGQETQYF
TRBJ2-1,TRBV20-1,few,CSARDWTSGGYEQFF
TRBJ1-5,TRBV27,many,CASSLIGSNQPQHF
TRBJ2-2,TRBV6-4,few,CASSIRLAPSNTGELFF
TRBJ1-4,TRBV4-3,-,CASSQPGTVEKLFF
TRBJ2-1,TRBV2,-,CASSAYSPSYNEQFF
TRBJ1-4,TRBV6-5,few,CASSLGAGGFSFEKLFF
TRBJ2-7,TRBV11-3,few,CASSPPPGTPQYEQYF
TRBJ2-5,TRBV11-2,-,CPSSPQGAGETQYF
TRBJ1-6,TRBV7-2,many,CASSLFQHGSNSPLHF
TRBJ2-1,TRBV20-1,-,CSARRQSSYNEQFF
TRBJ1-2,TRBV10-3,-,CAIRQGTEGGYTF
TRBJ2-7,TRBV20-1,many,CSAGTGHGWAYEQYF